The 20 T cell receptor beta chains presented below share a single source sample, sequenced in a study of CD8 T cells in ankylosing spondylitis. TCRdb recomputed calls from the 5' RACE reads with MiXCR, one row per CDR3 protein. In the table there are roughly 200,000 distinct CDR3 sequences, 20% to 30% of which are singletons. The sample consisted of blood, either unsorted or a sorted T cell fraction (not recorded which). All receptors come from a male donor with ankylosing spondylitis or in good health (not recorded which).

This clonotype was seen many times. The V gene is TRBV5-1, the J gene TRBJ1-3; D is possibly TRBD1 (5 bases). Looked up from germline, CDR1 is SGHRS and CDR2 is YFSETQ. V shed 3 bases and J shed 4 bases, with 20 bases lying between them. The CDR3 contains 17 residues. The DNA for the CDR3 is TGCGCCAGCAGCTCTATACAGTATAAGGGGCCCGGAAACACCATATATTTT. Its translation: CASSSIQYKGPGNTIYF.

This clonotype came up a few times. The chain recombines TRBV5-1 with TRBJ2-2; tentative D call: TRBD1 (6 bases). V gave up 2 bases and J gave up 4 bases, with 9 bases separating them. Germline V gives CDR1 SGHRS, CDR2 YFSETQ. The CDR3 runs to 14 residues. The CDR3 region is CASSLQGSTGELFF. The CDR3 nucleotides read TGCGCCAGCAGCTTACAGGGTTCCACCGGGGAGCTGTTTTTT.

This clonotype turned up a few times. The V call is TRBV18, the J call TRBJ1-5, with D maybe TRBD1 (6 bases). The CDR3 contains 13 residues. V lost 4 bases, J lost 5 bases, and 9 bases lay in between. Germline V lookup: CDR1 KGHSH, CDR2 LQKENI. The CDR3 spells CASSLHRDQPQHF. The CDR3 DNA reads TGTGCCAGCTCACTCCACAGGGATCAGCCCCAGCATTTT.

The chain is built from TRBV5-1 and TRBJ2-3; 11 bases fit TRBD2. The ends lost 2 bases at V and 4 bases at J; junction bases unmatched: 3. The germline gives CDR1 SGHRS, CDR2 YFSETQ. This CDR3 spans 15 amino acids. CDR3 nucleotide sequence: TGCGCCAGCAGCTTACTAGCGGGAGCCGCAGATACGCAGTATTTT. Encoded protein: CASSLLAGAADTQYF.

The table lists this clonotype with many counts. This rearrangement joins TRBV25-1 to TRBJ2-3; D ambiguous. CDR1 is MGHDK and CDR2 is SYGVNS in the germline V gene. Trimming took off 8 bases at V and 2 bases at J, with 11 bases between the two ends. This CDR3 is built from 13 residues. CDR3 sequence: CASSRVSTDTQYF. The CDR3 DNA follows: TGTGCCAGCTCCCGAGTCTCCACAGATACGCAGTATTTT.

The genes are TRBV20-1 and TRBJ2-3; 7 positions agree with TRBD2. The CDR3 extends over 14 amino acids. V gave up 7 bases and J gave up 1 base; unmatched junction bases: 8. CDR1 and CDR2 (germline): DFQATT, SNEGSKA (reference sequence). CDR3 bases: TGCAGTGGCGCAGGGAGGGCCGGCACAGATACGCAGTATTTT. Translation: CSGAGRAGTDTQYF.

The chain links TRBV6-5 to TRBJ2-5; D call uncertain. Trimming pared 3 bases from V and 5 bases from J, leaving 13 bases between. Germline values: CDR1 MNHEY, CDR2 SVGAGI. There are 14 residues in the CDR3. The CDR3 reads CASSYSPTVETQYF. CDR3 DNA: TGTGCCAGCAGTTATTCCCCAACGGTGGAGACCCAGTACTTC.

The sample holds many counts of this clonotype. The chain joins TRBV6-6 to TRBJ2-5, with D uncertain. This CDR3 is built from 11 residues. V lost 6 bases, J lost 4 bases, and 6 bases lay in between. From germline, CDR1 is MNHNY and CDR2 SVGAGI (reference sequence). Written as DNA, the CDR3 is TGTGCCAGCAGGTCAGCAGAGACCCAGTACTTC. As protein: CASRSAETQYF.

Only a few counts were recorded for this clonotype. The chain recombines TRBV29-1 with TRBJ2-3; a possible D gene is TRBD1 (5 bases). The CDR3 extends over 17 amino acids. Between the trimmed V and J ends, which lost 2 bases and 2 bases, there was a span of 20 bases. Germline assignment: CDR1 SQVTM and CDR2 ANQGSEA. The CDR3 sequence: CSVEKQAFPSHTDTQYF. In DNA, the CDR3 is TGCAGCGTTGAAAAACAGGCCTTCCCCTCACACACAGATACGCAGTATTTT.

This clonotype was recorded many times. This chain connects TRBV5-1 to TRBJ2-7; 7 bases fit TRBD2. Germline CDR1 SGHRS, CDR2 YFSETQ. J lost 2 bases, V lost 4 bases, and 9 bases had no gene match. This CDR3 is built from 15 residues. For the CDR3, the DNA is TGCGCCAGCAGCCCTTCGGGCGGGAGCCCCTACGAGCAGTACTTC. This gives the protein CASSPSGGSPYEQYF.

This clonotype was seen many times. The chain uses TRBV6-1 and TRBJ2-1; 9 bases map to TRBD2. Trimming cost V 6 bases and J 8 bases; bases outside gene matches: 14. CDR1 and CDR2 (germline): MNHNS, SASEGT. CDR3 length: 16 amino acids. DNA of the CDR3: TGTGCCAGCAGAGCTCCCGGGACTAGCCCCGATCATGAGCAGTTCTTC. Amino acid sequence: CASRAPGTSPDHEQFF.

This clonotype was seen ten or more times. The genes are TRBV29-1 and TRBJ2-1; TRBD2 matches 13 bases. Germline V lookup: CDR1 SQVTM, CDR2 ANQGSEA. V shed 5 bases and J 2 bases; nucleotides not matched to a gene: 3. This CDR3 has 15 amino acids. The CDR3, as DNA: TGCAGCGTTCGGGGACTAGCGGGACCCTACAATGAGCAGTTCTTC. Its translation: CSVRGLAGPYNEQFF.

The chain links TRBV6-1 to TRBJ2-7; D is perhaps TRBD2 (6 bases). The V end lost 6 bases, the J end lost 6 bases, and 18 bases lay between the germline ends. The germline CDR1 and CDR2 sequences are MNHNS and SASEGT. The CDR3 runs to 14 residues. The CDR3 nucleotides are TGTGCCAGCAGCGCTACACTGACTAGTCTCGAGCAGTACTTC. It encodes CASSATLTSLEQYF.

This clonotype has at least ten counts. Written as DNA, the CDR3 is TGTGCCAGCAGCAAGCCCCCCCAGGGGAACACTGAAGCTTTCTTT. Its translation is CASSKPPQGNTEAFF. The chain carries TRBV7-2 and TRBJ1-1, with D tentatively TRBD1 (5 bases). This CDR3 contains 15 residues. Trimming removed 5 bases from V and 1 base from J, with 14 bases in between. Germline V lookup: CDR1 SGHTA, CDR2 FQGNSA.

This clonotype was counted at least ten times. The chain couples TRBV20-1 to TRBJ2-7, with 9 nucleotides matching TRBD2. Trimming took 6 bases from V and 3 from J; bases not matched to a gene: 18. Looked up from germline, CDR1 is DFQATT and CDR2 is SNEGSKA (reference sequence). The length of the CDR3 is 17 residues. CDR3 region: CSAPPLAGTLPLYEQYF. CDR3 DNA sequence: TGCAGTGCCCCCCCCCTAGCGGGAACCCTACCCCTCTACGAGCAGTACTTC.

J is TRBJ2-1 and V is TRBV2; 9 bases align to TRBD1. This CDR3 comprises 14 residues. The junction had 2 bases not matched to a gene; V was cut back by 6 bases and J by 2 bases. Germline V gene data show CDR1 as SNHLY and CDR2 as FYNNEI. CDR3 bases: TGTGCCAGCAGCCGGGACAGGGCCTACAATGAGCAGTTCTTC. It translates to CASSRDRAYNEQFF.

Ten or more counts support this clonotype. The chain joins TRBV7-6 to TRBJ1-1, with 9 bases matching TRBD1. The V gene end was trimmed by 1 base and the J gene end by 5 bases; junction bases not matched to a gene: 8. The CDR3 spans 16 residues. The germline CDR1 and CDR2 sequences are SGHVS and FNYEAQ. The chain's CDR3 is CASSLVPGQGRTEAFF. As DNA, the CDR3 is TGTGCCAGCAGCTTAGTACCGGGACAGGGTAGGACTGAAGCTTTCTTT.

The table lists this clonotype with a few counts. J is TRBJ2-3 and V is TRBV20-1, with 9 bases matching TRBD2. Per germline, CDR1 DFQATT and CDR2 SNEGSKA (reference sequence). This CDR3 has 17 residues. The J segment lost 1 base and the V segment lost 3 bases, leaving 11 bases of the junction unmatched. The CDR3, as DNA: TGCAGTGCTAGCTGGGTAGCGGGAGCCCAGGGCACAGATACGCAGTATTTT. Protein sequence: CSASWVAGAQGTDTQYF.

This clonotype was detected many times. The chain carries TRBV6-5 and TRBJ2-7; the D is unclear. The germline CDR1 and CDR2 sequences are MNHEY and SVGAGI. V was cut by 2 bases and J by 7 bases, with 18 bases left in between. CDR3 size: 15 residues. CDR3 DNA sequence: TGTGCCAGCAGTTACGATGCGACCCCCAACCTGGAGCAGTACTTC. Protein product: CASSYDATPNLEQYF.

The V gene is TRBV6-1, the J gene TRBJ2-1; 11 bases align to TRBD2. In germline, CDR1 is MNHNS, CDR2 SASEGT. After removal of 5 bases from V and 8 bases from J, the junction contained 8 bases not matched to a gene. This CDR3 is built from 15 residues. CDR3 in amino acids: CASSQTSGSVYEQFF. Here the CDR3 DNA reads TGTGCCAGCAGTCAAACTAGCGGGAGTGTCTATGAGCAGTTCTTC.